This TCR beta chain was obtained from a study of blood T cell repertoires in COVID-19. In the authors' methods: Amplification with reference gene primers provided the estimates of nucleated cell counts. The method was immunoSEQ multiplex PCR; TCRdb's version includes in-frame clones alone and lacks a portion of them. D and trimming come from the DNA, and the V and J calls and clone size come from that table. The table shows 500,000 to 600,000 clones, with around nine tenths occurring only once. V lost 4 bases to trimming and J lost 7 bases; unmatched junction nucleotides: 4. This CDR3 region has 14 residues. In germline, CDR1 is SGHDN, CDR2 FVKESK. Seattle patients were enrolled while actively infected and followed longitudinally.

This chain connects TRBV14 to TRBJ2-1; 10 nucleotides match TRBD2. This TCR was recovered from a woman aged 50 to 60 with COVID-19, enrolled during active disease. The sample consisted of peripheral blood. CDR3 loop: CASSPPGLANEQFF. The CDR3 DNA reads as TGTGCCAGCAGCCCTCCGGGACTAGCGAATGAGCAGTTCTTC. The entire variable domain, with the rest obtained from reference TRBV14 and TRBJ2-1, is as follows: EAGVTQFPSHSVIEKGQTVTLRCDPISGHDNLYWYRRVMGKEIKFLLHFVKESKQDESGMPNNRFLAERTGGTYSTLKVQPAELEDSGVYFCASSPPGLANEQFFGPGTRLTVL.